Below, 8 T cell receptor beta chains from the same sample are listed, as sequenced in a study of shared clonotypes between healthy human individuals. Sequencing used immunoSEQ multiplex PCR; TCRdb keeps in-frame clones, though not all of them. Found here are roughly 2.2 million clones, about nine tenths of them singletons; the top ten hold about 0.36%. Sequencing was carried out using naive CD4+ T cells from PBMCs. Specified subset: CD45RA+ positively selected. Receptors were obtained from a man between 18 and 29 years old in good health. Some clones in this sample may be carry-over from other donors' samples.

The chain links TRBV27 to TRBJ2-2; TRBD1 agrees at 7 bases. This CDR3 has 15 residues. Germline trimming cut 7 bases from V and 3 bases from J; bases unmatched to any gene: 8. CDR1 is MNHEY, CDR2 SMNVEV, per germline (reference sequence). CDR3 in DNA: TGTGCCAGCACCCGGACAGGTTATTACACCGGGGAGCTGTTTTTT. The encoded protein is CASTRTGYYTGELFF.

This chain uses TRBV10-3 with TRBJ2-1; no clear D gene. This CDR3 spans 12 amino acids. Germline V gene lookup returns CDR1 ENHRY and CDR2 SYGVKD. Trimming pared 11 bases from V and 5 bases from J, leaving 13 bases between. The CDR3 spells CALNSGDNEQFF. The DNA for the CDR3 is TGTGCCCTCAACTCGGGCGACAATGAGCAGTTCTTC.

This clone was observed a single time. CDR3 bases: TGTGCCAGAGACCCGAGCTCCTATAATTCACCCCTCCACTTT. It yields the protein CARDPSSYNSPLHF. The chain carries TRBV30 and TRBJ1-6; D not resolved. Trimming removed 8 bases at V and 0 bases at J, with 11 bases between. This CDR3 spans 14 amino acids. Per germline, CDR1 GTSNPN and CDR2 SVGIG (reference sequence).

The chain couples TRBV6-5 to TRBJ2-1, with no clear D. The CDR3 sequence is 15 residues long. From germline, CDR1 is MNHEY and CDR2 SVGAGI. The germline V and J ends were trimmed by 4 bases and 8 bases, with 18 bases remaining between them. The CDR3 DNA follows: TGTGCCAGCAGTTTCCGACATCAGGCGATGTATGAGCAGTTCTTC. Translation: CASSFRHQAMYEQFF.

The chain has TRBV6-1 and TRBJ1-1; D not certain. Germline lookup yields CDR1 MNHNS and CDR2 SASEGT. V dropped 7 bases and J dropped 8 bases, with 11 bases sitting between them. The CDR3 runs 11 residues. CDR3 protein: CASTHVTEAFF. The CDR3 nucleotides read TGTGCCAGCACACACGTTACCGAAGCTTTCTTT.

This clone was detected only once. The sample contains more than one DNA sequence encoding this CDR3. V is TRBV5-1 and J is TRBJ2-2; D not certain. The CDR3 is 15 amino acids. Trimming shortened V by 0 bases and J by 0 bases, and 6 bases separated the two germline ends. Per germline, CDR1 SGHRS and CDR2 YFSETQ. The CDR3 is CASSLGLANTGELFF. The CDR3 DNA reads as TGCGCCAGCAGCTTGGGACTCGCGAACACCGGGGAGCTGTTTTTT. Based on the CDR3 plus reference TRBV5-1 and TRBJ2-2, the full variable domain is KAGVTQTPRYLIKTRGQQVTLSCSPISGHRSVSWYQQTPGQGLQFLFEYFSETQRNKGNFPGRFSGRQFSNSRSEMNVSTLELGDSALYLCASSLGLANTGELFFGEGSRLTVL.

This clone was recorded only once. This CDR3 is CASSRGPWDYGYTF. DNA of the CDR3: TGTGCCAGCAGCAGGGGTCCTTGGGACTATGGCTACACCTTC. V usage is TRBV28 and J usage is TRBJ1-2; tentatively, D is TRBD1 (6 bases). The V gene's germline CDR1 is MDHEN and CDR2 SYDVKM. This CDR3 is 14 amino acids long. V was pared by 6 bases and J by 3 bases, with 14 bases between.

CDR3 in amino acids: CASSEGANYGYTF. CDR3 nucleotides: TGTGCCAGCAGTGAAGGGGCTAACTATGGCTACACCTTC. This chain uses TRBV6-4 with TRBJ1-2; D may be TRBD1 (5 bases). V lost 3 bases and J lost 0, with 5 bases in between. The CDR3 is 13 amino acids. Germline V gene sequence: CDR1 MRHNA, CDR2 SNTAGT.